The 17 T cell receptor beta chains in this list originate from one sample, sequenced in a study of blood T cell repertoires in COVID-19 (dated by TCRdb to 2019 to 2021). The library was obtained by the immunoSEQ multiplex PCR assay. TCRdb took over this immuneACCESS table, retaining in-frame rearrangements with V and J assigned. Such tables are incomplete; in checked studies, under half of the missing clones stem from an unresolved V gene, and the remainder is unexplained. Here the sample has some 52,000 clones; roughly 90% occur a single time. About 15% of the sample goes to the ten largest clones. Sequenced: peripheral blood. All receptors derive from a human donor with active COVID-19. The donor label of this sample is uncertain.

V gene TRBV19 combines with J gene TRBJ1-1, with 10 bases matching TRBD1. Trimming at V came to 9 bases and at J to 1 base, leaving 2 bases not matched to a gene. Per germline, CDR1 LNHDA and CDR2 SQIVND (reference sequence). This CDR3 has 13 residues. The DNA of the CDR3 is TGTGCCAGCGGACAGGGGGAGAACACTGAAGCTTTCTTT. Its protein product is CASGQGENTEAFF.

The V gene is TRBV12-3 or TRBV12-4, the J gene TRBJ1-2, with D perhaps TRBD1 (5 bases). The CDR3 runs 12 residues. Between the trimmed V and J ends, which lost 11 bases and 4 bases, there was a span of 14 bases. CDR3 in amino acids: CAAAGGGYGYTF. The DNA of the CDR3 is TGTGCCGCGGCCGGGGGTGGCTATGGCTACACCTTC.

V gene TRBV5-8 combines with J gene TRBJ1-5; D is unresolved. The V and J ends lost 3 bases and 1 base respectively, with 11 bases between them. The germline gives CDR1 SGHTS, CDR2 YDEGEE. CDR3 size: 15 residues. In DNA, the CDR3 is TGTGCCAGCAGCTCCTGGAGGGCAAGCAATCAGCCCCAGCATTTT. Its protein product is CASSSWRASNQPQHF. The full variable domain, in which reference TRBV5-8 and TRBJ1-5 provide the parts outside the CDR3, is EAGVTQSPTHLIKTRGQQATLRCSPISGHTSVYWYQQALGLGLQFLLWYDEGEERNRGNFPPRFSGRQFPNYSSELNVNALELEDSALYLCASSSWRASNQPQHFGDGTRLSIL.

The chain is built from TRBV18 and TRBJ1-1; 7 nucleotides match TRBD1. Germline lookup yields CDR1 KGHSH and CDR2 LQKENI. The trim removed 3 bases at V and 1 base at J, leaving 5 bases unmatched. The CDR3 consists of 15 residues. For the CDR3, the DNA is TGTGCCAGCTCACCCCAGACAGGGCGGAACACTGAAGCTTTCTTT. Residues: CASSPQTGRNTEAFF.

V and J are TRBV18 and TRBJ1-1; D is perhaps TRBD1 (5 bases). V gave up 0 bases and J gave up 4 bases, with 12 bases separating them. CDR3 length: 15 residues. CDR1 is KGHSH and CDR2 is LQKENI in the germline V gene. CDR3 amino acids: CASSPPGREVTEAFF. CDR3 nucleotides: TGTGCCAGCTCACCACCGGGCAGGGAGGTCACTGAAGCTTTCTTT.

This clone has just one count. The CDR3, as DNA: TGTGCCAGCTCACCACGGACACTAGCGGGGGGTGCAGATACGCAGTATTTT. Translating it yields CASSPRTLAGGADTQYF. The chain recombines TRBV18 with TRBJ2-3; TRBD2 aligns across 12 bases. V trimming: 1 base; J trimming: 4 bases; junction bases outside the gene matches: 6. The CDR3 runs to 17 residues. CDR1 and CDR2 from the germline V gene are KGHSH and LQKENI. Filled out from reference TRBV18 and TRBJ2-3, the complete variable domain reads NAGVMQNPRHLVRRRGQEARLRCSPMKGHSHVYWYRQLPEEGLKFMVYLQKENIIDESGMPKERFSAEFPKEGPSILRIQQVVRGDSAAYFCASSPRTLAGGADTQYFGPGTRLTVL.

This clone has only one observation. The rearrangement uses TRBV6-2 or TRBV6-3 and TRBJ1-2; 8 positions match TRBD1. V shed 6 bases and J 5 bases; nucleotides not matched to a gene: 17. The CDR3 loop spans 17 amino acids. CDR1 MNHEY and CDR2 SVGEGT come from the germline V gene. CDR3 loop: CASSAGTGAPGGYGYTF. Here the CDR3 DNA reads TGTGCCAGCAGCGCCGGGACAGGAGCCCCCGGCGGGTATGGCTACACCTTC.

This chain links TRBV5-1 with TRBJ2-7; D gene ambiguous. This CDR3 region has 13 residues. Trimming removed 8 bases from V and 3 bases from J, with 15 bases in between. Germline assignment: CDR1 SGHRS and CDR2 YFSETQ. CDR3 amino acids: CARTISELYEQYF. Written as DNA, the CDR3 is TGCGCCAGGACAATATCCGAACTCTACGAGCAGTACTTC.

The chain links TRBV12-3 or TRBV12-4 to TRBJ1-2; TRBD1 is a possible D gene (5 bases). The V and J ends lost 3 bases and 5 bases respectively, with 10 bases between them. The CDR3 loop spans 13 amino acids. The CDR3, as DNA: TGTGCCAGCAGTTTTGGGGCCGGGTATGGCTACACCTTC. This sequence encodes CASSFGAGYGYTF.

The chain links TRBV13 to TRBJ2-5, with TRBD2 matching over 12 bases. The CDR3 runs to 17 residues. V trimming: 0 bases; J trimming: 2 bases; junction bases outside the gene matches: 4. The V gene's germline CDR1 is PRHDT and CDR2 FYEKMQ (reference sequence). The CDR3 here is CASSLGLAGGPQETQYF. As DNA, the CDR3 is TGTGCCAGCAGCTTAGGACTAGCGGGGGGACCTCAAGAGACCCAGTACTTC.

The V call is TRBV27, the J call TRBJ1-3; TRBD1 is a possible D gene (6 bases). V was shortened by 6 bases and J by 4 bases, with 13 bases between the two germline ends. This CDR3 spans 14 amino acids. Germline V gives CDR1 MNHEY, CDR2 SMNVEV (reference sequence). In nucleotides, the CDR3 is TGTGCCAGCAGCGACACAGGGTCGGGAAACACCATATATTTT. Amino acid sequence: CASSDTGSGNTIYF.

CDR3: CASSRGVTNYGYTF. The CDR3 nucleotides are TGTGCCAGCAGTCGGGGAGTCACTAACTATGGCTACACCTTC. This chain links TRBV6-5 with TRBJ1-2; D not resolved. The V gene's germline CDR1 is MNHEY and CDR2 SVGAGI. There are 14 residues in the CDR3. The V end was cut by 5 bases, the J end by 0 bases, with 10 bases between.

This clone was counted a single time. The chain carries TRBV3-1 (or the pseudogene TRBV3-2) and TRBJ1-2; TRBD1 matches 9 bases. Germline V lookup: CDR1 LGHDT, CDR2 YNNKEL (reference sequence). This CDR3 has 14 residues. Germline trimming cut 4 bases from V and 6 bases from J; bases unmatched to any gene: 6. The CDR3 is CASSPRDRAHGYTF. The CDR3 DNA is TGTGCCAGCAGCCCCCGGGACAGGGCCCATGGCTACACCTTC.

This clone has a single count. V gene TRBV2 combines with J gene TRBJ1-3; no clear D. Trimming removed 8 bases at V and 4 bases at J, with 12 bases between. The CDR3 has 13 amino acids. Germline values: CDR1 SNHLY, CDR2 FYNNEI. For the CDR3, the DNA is TGTGCCAGCTGGGAGGGAGGCGGAAACACCATATATTTT. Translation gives CASWEGGGNTIYF.

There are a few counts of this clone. For the CDR3, the DNA is TGTGCCAGCAGCTCGCGCGGGGCTTGGGAGCAGTACTTC. As protein: CASSSRGAWEQYF. This chain connects TRBV5-4 to TRBJ2-7, with a weak D call TRBD2 (6 bases). CDR1 is SGHNT and CDR2 is YYREEE in the germline V gene (reference sequence). V shed 3 bases and J shed 7 bases, with 14 bases lying between them. There are 13 residues in the CDR3.

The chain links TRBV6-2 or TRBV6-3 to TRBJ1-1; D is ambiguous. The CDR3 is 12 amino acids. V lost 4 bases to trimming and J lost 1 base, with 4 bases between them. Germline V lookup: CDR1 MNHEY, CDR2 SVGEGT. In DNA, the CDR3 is TGTGCCAGCAGTTTCGGGAACACTGAAGCTTTCTTT. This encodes CASSFGNTEAFF.

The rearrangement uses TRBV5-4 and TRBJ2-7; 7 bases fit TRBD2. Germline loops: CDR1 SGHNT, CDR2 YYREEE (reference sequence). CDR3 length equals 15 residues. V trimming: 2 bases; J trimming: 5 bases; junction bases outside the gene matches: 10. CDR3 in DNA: TGTGCCAGCAGCTTCGCGGGGGTCCCCGTGGACGAGCAGTACTTC. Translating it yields CASSFAGVPVDEQYF.